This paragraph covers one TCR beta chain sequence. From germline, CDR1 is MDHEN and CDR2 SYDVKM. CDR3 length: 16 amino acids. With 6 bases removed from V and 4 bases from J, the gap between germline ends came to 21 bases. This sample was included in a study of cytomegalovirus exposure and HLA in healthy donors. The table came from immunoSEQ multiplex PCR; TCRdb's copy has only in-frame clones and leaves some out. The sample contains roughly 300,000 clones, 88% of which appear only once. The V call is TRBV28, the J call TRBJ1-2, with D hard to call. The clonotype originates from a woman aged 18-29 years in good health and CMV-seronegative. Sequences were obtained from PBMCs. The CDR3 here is CASRVAPSPPGYGYTF. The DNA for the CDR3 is TGTGCCAGCAGGGTAGCCCCTTCACCTCCCGGCTATGGCTACACCTTC.